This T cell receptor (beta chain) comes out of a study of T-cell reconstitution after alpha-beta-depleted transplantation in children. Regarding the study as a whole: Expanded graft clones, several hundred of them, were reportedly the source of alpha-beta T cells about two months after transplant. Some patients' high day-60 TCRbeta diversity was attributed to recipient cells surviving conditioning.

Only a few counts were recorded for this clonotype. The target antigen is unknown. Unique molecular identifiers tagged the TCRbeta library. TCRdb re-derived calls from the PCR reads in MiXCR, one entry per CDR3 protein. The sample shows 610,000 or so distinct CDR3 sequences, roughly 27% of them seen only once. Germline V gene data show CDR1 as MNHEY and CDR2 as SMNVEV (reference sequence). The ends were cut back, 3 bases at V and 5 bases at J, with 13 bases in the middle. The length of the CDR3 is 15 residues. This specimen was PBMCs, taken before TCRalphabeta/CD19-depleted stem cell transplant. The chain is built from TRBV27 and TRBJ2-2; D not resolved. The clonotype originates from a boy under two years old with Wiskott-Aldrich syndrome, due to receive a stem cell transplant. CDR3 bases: TGTGCCAGCAGTTTCGGCAGGTCGCAAACCGGGGAGCTGTTTTTT. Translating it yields CASSFGRSQTGELFF.